This T cell receptor (beta chain) was identified in a study of blood T cells in healthy people across ages. Next came a second PCR, run for roughly 6 to 11 cycles, which used a sample-barcoded 5' primer along with a J-beta primer mix. TCRdb reanalysed the 5' RACE reads using MiXCR and keeps one entry per CDR3 protein. Among about a million distinct CDR3 sequences listed, around 54% were seen once. A few counts support this clonotype. There are 13 residues in the CDR3. V was cut by 4 bases and J by 6 bases, with 13 bases left in between. Germline V lookup: CDR1 LGHDT, CDR2 YNNKEL (reference sequence). This sequence was found in a woman in her fifties or sixties in good health. Material for sequencing was blood. J is TRBJ2-7 and V is TRBV3-1; D gene ambiguous. The CDR3 here is CASSRALRGEQYF. The CDR3 DNA sequence: TGTGCCAGCAGCCGCGCCCTCCGAGGCGAGCAGTACTTC.